This T cell receptor (beta chain) was sequenced during a study of blood T cell repertoires in COVID-19. As for the study in general: Both acute and convalescent COVID-19 samples were obtained from the United States, Italy and Spain.

Original processing methods: Amplification from reference gene primers served as the basis for estimated nucleated cell counts. Sequenced by immunoSEQ multiplex PCR; TCRdb stores in-frame clones only, minus some. V and J calls and clone size are given by that table; D and trimming were obtained from the DNA. The sample includes fewer than 350,000 clones, roughly 90% of them seen just once. This CDR3 spans 15 amino acids. With 0 bases clipped from V and 5 bases from J, the junction kept 5 bases outside the gene matches. Germline V gene lookup returns CDR1 ENHRY and CDR2 SYGVKD. The clonotype originates from a woman aged 30 to 39 who had been exposed to COVID-19. Sequenced: PBMCs or T cells enriched from blood (not recorded which). This chain uses TRBV10-3 with TRBJ1-1; TRBD1 matches 8 bases. The CDR3 DNA reads TGTGCCATCAGTGAGTCTCGACAGGGGTTGACTGAAGCTTTCTTT. Translation gives CAISESRQGLTEAFF.